This TCR beta chain is from a study of cytomegalovirus exposure and HLA in healthy donors. Whole-study findings and limits: Usually a TCR sequence was rare, but some public TCRs were found in many donors.

CDR1 and CDR2 from the germline V gene are SGHNT and YYREEE (reference sequence). V trimming: 4 bases; J trimming: 4 bases; junction bases outside the gene matches: 6. The CDR3 totals 16 residues. This clone was found once. Its target is not known. Data came from immunoSEQ multiplex PCR; TCRdb stores just in-frame clones and leaves some out. The sample shows 95,000 to 150,000 clones, under 90% of them seen only once. From the roughly 120-subject validation cohort, which was separate from the roughly 670-subject first cohort, the donors were drawn. Sequencing input: PBMCs. The source is a woman aged 18-29 years in good health and CMV-seronegative. The rearrangement uses TRBV5-4 and TRBJ2-1; 12 bases agree with TRBD2. The CDR3 reads CASSDRTSGVYNEQFF. Written as DNA, the CDR3 is TGTGCCAGCAGCGACAGGACTAGCGGGGTTTACAATGAGCAGTTCTTC.